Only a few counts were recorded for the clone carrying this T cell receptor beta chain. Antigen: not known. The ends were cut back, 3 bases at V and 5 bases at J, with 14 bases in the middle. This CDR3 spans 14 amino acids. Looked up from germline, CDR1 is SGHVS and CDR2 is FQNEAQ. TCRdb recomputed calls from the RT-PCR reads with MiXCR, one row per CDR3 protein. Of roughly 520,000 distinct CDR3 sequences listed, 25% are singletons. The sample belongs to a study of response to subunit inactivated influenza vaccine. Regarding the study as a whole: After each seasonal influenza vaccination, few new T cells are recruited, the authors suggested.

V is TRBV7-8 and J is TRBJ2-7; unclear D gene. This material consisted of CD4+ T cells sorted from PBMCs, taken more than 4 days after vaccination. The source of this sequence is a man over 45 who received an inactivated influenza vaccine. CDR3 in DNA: TGTGCCAGCAGCTTTACGAGAGCGTGGGACGAGCAGTACTTC. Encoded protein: CASSFTRAWDEQYF.